These 28 T cell receptor beta chains share one sample of origin, sequenced in a study of shared clonotypes between healthy human individuals. TCRdb keeps only in-frame clones here, not all; method: immunoSEQ multiplex PCR. The table includes more than 850,000 clones, roughly 74% detected once. The sequenced sample was memory CD4+ T cells from PBMCs. Documented subset: CD45RA-negative fraction. The receptor set was obtained from a man aged 18 to 35 in good health. Some clones in this sample may be carry-over from other donors' samples.

The chain uses TRBV6-4 and TRBJ2-7; D is perhaps TRBD2 (5 bases). This CDR3 has 11 amino acids. Germline loops: CDR1 MRHNA, CDR2 SNTAGT. The CDR3 DNA follows: TGTTGGGCGGGTTCGGCCTACGAGCAGTACTTC. It translates to CWAGSAYEQYF.

The chain couples TRBV5-4 to TRBJ2-1; the D call may be TRBD1 or TRBD2 (6 bases each). The germline gives CDR1 SGHNT, CDR2 YYREEE (reference sequence). The CDR3 is made up of 16 amino acids. V was trimmed by 0 bases and J by 3 bases, leaving 13 bases between them. CDR3 sequence (DNA): TGTGCCAGCAGCTTGGCGGCGGGGACAAGCTACAATGAGCAGTTCTTC. This encodes CASSLAAGTSYNEQFF.

This CDR3 is CASSLGTGKDWKPDEQFF. CDR3 DNA sequence: TGCGCCAGCAGCTTGGGGACAGGGAAAGATTGGAAACCCGATGAGCAGTTCTTC. J is TRBJ2-1 and V is TRBV5-1, with 8 bases aligning to TRBD1. V was pared by 0 bases and J by 8 bases, with 16 bases of the junction left unmatched. The germline V gene encodes CDR1 SGHRS and CDR2 YFSETQ. CDR3 length equals 18 residues.

V gene TRBV5-1 combines with J gene TRBJ1-1, with TRBD1 as a possible D gene (5 bases). The length of the CDR3 is 18 residues. The germline gives CDR1 SGHRS, CDR2 YFSETQ. V was cut by 2 bases and J by 1 base, with 21 bases left in between. The CDR3 DNA reads as TGCGCCAGCAGCTTTAACCGGGGGGAAACCCGGAGGAACACTGAAGCTTTCTTT. Translating gives CASSFNRGETRRNTEAFF.

The chain combines TRBV5-1 with TRBJ2-3, with 9 bases identical to TRBD1. Per the germline V gene, CDR1 is SGHRS and CDR2 is YFSETQ. Germline trimming cut 4 bases from V and 3 bases from J; bases unmatched to any gene: 9. The CDR3 extends over 16 amino acids. CDR3 amino acids: CASSGDRDRATDTQYF. The CDR3 bases are TGCGCCAGCAGCGGGGACCGGGACAGGGCGACAGATACGCAGTATTTT. Using reference TRBV5-1 and TRBJ2-3 for the parts outside the CDR3, the full variable domain is KAGVTQTPRYLIKTRGQQVTLSCSPISGHRSVSWYQQTPGQGLQFLFEYFSETQRNKGNFPGRFSGRQFSNSRSEMNVSTLELGDSALYLCASSGDRDRATDTQYFGPGTRLTVL.

The chain combines TRBV5-5 with TRBJ2-5; D gene unclear. V was pared by 0 bases and J by 0 bases, with 6 bases between. The CDR3 has 14 amino acids. Germline V gene lookup returns CDR1 SGHKS and CDR2 YYEKEE (reference sequence). CDR3 sequence: CASSLVEYQETQYF. CDR3 sequence (DNA): TGTGCCAGCAGCTTGGTAGAGTACCAAGAGACCCAGTACTTC. The full variable domain, completed using reference TRBV5-5 and TRBJ2-5, is DAGVTQSPTHLIKTRGQQVTLRCSPISGHKSVSWYQQVLGQGPQFIFQYYEKEERGRGNFPDRFSARQFPNYSSELNVNALLLGDSALYLCASSLVEYQETQYFGPGTRLLVL.

DNA for the CDR3: TGCGCCAGCAGCTTTACAGGGTCTAACGAGCAGTACTTC. Protein product: CASSFTGSNEQYF. The rearrangement links TRBV5-1 to TRBJ2-7; D perhaps matches TRBD1 (6 bases). The CDR3 sequence is 13 residues long. Germline CDR1 and CDR2: SGHRS and YFSETQ. V lost 2 bases to trimming and J lost 5 bases, with 11 bases between them. The full variable domain, with the rest looked up from reference TRBV5-1 and TRBJ2-7, is KAGVTQTPRYLIKTRGQQVTLSCSPISGHRSVSWYQQTPGQGLQFLFEYFSETQRNKGNFPGRFSGRQFSNSRSEMNVSTLELGDSALYLCASSFTGSNEQYFGPGTRLTVT.

This clone was found once. V is TRBV28 and J is TRBJ1-2; no clear D gene. Deletions cut 2 bases from V and 1 base from J, with 8 bases between. The CDR3 length is 14 residues. Germline CDR1 and CDR2: MDHEN and SYDVKM. The CDR3 sequence is CASSLGSNNYGYTF. Here the CDR3 DNA reads TGTGCCAGCAGTTTAGGCAGTAATAACTATGGCTACACCTTC.

The gene calls are TRBV11-2 and TRBJ2-3; D is perhaps TRBD1 (5 bases). CDR1 SGHAT and CDR2 FQNNGV come from the germline V gene. V was trimmed by 2 bases and J by 4 bases, leaving 13 bases between them. The CDR3 length is 15 residues. The CDR3 reads CASSLFLGAADTQYF. CDR3 DNA sequence: TGTGCCAGCAGCTTATTCTTAGGGGCGGCAGATACGCAGTATTTT.

The V gene is TRBV28, the J gene TRBJ2-5; 8 nucleotides align to TRBD1. The ends lost 3 bases at V and 9 bases at J; junction bases unmatched: 9. The CDR3 covers 14 residues. Germline V gives CDR1 MDHEN, CDR2 SYDVKM. The CDR3 region is CASSFRTGMLSQYF. The DNA of the CDR3 is TGTGCCAGCAGTTTCCGGACAGGGATGCTATCCCAGTACTTC.

This sequence joins TRBV30 and TRBJ2-3; 8 bases are a match to TRBD2. The CDR3 totals 14 residues. Germline CDR1 is GTSNPN and CDR2 is SVGIG (reference sequence). Trimming cost V 3 bases and J 3 bases; bases outside gene matches: 5. CDR3 sequence reads: CAWSGRASTDTQYF. CDR3 in DNA: TGTGCCTGGAGCGGGAGGGCCTCAACAGATACGCAGTATTTT.

This clone was counted a few times. The chain links TRBV30 to TRBJ2-2; a weak D match, TRBD2 (6 bases). Trimming shortened V by 3 bases and J by 12 bases, and 14 bases separated the two germline ends. The V gene's germline CDR1 is GTSNPN and CDR2 SVGIG (reference sequence). The length of the CDR3 is 12 residues. CDR3 bases: TGTGCCTGGAGGGATAGCGGCAGACAGCTGTTTTTT. Protein sequence: CAWRDSGRQLFF. The full variable domain, its missing parts supplied by reference TRBV30 and TRBJ2-2, is SQTIHQWPATLVQPVGSPLSLECTVEGTSNPNLYWYRQAAGRGLQLLFYSVGIGQISSEVPQNLSASRPQDRQFILSSKKLLLSDSGFYLCAWRDSGRQLFFGEGSRLTVL.

The chain has TRBV7-2 and TRBJ2-1; D is ambiguous. Between the trimmed V and J ends, which lost 1 base and 8 bases, there was a span of 15 bases. The CDR3 sequence is 15 residues long. CDR1 is SGHTA and CDR2 is FQGNSA in the germline V gene. The CDR3 DNA sequence: TGTGCCAGCAGCTTAGAGCGAGACTGGGTGGATGAGCAGTTCTTC. It codes for CASSLERDWVDEQFF.

V usage is TRBV19 and J usage is TRBJ1-3; TRBD1 might be the D (5 bases). V gave up 3 bases and J gave up 0 bases, with 9 bases separating them. The germline V gene encodes CDR1 LNHDA and CDR2 SQIVND (reference sequence). The CDR3 runs to 15 residues. The CDR3 coding sequence is TGTGCCAGTAGTATGTACGGGACCTCTGGAAACACCATATATTTT. This encodes CASSMYGTSGNTIYF.

This chain joins TRBV4-3 and TRBJ2-7, with a tentative D call TRBD1 (5 bases). The V and J ends lost 2 bases and 5 bases respectively, with 10 bases between them. Per germline, CDR1 LGHNA and CDR2 YSLEER. This CDR3 comprises 13 residues. CDR3 bases: TGCGCCAGCAGCCAATATATAGGGGACGAGCAGTACTTC. The encoded protein is CASSQYIGDEQYF.

The V and J genes are TRBV18 and TRBJ2-1; tentatively, D is TRBD1 (6 bases). The germline gives CDR1 KGHSH, CDR2 LQKENI. The CDR3 is 13 residues long. Trimming took 2 bases from V and 5 from J, leaving 7 bases between them. The CDR3 DNA is TGTGCCAGCTCACCAGGACAGCACAATGAGCAGTTCTTC. Translation: CASSPGQHNEQFF. The full variable domain, with the rest looked up from reference TRBV18 and TRBJ2-1, is NAGVMQNPRHLVRRRGQEARLRCSPMKGHSHVYWYRQLPEEGLKFMVYLQKENIIDESGMPKERFSAEFPKEGPSILRIQQVVRGDSAAYFCASSPGQHNEQFFGPGTRLTVL.

This chain joins TRBV9 and TRBJ2-2, with D tentatively TRBD1 (6 bases). The CDR3 totals 15 residues. Germline V CDR1 and CDR2: SGDLS, YYNGEE. The V end lost 1 base, the J end lost 4 bases, and 11 bases lay between the germline ends. In DNA, the CDR3 is TGTGCCAGCAGCGTAAGGGGGAGTGTCACCGGGGAGCTGTTTTTT. Encoded protein: CASSVRGSVTGELFF.

This rearrangement joins TRBV28 to TRBJ1-2; TRBD1 agrees at 7 bases. The CDR3 contains 13 residues. Germline values: CDR1 MDHEN, CDR2 SYDVKM. The trim removed 6 bases at V and 6 bases at J, leaving 7 bases unmatched. Written as DNA, the CDR3 is TGTGCCAGCAGGGCCGGGACAGCCGATGGCTACACCTTC. This codes for CASRAGTADGYTF.

The chain links TRBV6-4 to TRBJ2-1; 10 nucleotides match TRBD2. Germline CDR1 reads MRHNA; CDR2 reads SNTAGT. Trimming cost V 4 bases and J 3 bases; bases outside gene matches: 3. The CDR3 is 15 amino acids. In DNA form, the CDR3 reads TGTGCCAGCAGTGTTATAGCGGGAGGCTACAATGAGCAGTTCTTC. It yields the protein CASSVIAGGYNEQFF.

V usage is TRBV5-5 and J usage is TRBJ2-2; D not resolved. The CDR3 runs to 15 residues. CDR1 and CDR2 from the germline V gene are SGHKS and YYEKEE (reference sequence). Trimming stripped 2 bases from V and 2 bases from J, with 10 bases between. The CDR3 here is CASSFRVSNTGELFF. CDR3 DNA: TGTGCCAGCAGCTTTCGCGTCTCAAACACCGGGGAGCTGTTTTTT.

This clone appeared a few times. The chain recombines TRBV6-1 with TRBJ1-5; D gene unclear. CDR3 size: 14 residues. From germline, CDR1 is MNHNS and CDR2 SASEGT. The V end lost 5 bases, the J end lost 5 bases, and 13 bases lay between the germline ends. CDR3 DNA: TGTGCCAGCAGTTTGGAAGGAGGCGATCAGCCCCAGCATTTT. This codes for CASSLEGGDQPQHF.

V is TRBV7-2 and J is TRBJ2-1; 10 bases fit TRBD2. V lost 6 bases, J lost 0 bases, and 5 bases stayed unmatched. The germline CDR1 and CDR2 sequences are SGHTA and FQGNSA. This CDR3 contains 16 residues. The CDR3 is CASRSASGSSYNEQFF. In nucleotides, the CDR3 is TGTGCCAGCAGGTCAGCTAGCGGGAGCTCCTACAATGAGCAGTTCTTC.

This clone has more than one count but fewer than ten. The chain joins TRBV28 to TRBJ1-1; no definite D call. Germline CDR1 reads MDHEN; CDR2 reads SYDVKM. The CDR3 is 12 amino acids. The V and J ends lost 8 bases and 6 bases respectively, with 13 bases between them. CDR3 residues: CASLDRSAEAFF. The DNA for the CDR3 is TGTGCCAGCTTGGACCGGAGCGCTGAAGCTTTCTTT.

This clone was seen a single time. The genes are TRBV9 and TRBJ2-2; 8 nucleotides line up with TRBD1. This CDR3 contains 14 residues. Looked up from germline, CDR1 is SGDLS and CDR2 is YYNGEE. With V trimmed by 1 base and J by 5 bases, 1 base remained unmatched. CDR3 sequence reads: CASSVQGATGELFF. In DNA, the CDR3 is TGTGCCAGCAGCGTACAGGGGGCGACCGGGGAGCTGTTTTTT.

This clone was seen just once. The V and J genes are TRBV11-2 and TRBJ1-3; the D is unclear. The CDR3 is 15 amino acids. Germline lookup yields CDR1 SGHAT and CDR2 FQNNGV. Trimming took 2 bases from V and 2 from J, leaving 10 bases between them. CDR3 in DNA: TGTGCCAGCAGCTTATTATCACAGCCTGGAAACACCATATATTTT. Residues: CASSLLSQPGNTIYF.

The chain recombines TRBV10-3 with TRBJ1-2, with TRBD1 identical over 8 bases. The germline gives CDR1 ENHRY, CDR2 SYGVKD. Losses at the gene ends were 5 bases for V and 8 bases for J; bases not matched to a gene: 10. This CDR3 contains 14 residues. CDR3 protein: CAISRGQGRRGYTF. Written as DNA, the CDR3 is TGTGCCATCAGTAGAGGACAGGGAAGGAGAGGCTACACCTTC.

This rearrangement joins TRBV13 to TRBJ1-1; 8 bases fit TRBD1. Trimming at V came to 2 bases and at J to 1 base, leaving 15 bases not matched to a gene. The CDR3 covers 19 residues. Per the germline V gene, CDR1 is PRHDT and CDR2 is FYEKMQ (reference sequence). Written as DNA, the CDR3 is TGTGCCAGCAGCTTAAGGAGGACCGGGACAGGACTGGGGAACACTGAAGCTTTCTTT. This gives the protein CASSLRRTGTGLGNTEAFF.

The V gene is TRBV9, the J gene TRBJ2-1; 12 bases are a match to TRBD2. The CDR3 is 15 residues long. In germline, CDR1 is SGDLS, CDR2 YYNGEE. The V and J ends lost 3 bases and 9 bases, in that order; junction bases with no gene match: 7. The CDR3 protein is CASSGTSGVLLEQFF. The CDR3 DNA follows: TGTGCCAGCAGCGGGACTAGCGGGGTTCTGCTTGAGCAGTTCTTC.